This T cell receptor (beta chain) came from a study of cytomegalovirus exposure and HLA in healthy donors. The donors were healthy bone marrow donors. Deletions cut 11 bases from V and 9 bases from J, with 16 bases between. The CDR3 consists of 11 residues. Germline values: CDR1 LNHDA, CDR2 SQIVND (reference sequence). PCR was performed using 60 Vbeta and 13 Jbeta primers. The data were produced by immunoSEQ multiplex PCR, yet TCRdb's version contains in-frame clones alone and is incomplete. Of roughly 80,000 clones in the sample, roughly 75% are singletons; the top ten hold roughly 7.2%. The receptor was derived from a woman aged 35 to 49 in good health and CMV-seronegative. This rearrangement joins TRBV19 to TRBJ1-1; D may be TRBD1 (6 bases). The sample comprised PBMCs. CDR3 in amino acids: CALHAGAKAFF. The CDR3 DNA is TGTGCCCTCCACGCGGGGGCCAAAGCTTTCTTT.